This T cell receptor (beta chain) was retrieved from a study of T cell repertoires in cytomegalovirus infection. Study at large: TCR beta signatures that were public indicated CMV infection and matching HLA type.

Overall study findings and caveats: There were carriers of CMV plus the relevant HLA, and cumulative public TCR beta family frequency identified them.

Germline-derived CDR1 and CDR2 are SGHTA and FQGNSA. The CDR3 runs 15 residues. Deletions cut 1 base from V and 7 bases from J, with 16 bases between. One entry per CDR3 protein results from TCRdb running MiXCR on the reads. The sample records under 850,000 distinct CDR3 sequences, approximately 33% being singletons. The table lists this clonotype with many counts. Its cognate antigen is unknown. The genes are TRBV7-2 and TRBJ1-2; weak D call: TRBD1 (6 bases). The source was cultured PBMCs, collected from culture after CMV antigen stimulation. The sequence derives from a human donor in good health (CMV status not recorded). Some clones in this sample may be carry-over from other donors' samples. CDR3 nucleotides: TGTGCCAGCAGCTTAGGGAGGGCAGGGGACTTTGGCTACACCTTC. Protein sequence: CASSLGRAGDFGYTF.